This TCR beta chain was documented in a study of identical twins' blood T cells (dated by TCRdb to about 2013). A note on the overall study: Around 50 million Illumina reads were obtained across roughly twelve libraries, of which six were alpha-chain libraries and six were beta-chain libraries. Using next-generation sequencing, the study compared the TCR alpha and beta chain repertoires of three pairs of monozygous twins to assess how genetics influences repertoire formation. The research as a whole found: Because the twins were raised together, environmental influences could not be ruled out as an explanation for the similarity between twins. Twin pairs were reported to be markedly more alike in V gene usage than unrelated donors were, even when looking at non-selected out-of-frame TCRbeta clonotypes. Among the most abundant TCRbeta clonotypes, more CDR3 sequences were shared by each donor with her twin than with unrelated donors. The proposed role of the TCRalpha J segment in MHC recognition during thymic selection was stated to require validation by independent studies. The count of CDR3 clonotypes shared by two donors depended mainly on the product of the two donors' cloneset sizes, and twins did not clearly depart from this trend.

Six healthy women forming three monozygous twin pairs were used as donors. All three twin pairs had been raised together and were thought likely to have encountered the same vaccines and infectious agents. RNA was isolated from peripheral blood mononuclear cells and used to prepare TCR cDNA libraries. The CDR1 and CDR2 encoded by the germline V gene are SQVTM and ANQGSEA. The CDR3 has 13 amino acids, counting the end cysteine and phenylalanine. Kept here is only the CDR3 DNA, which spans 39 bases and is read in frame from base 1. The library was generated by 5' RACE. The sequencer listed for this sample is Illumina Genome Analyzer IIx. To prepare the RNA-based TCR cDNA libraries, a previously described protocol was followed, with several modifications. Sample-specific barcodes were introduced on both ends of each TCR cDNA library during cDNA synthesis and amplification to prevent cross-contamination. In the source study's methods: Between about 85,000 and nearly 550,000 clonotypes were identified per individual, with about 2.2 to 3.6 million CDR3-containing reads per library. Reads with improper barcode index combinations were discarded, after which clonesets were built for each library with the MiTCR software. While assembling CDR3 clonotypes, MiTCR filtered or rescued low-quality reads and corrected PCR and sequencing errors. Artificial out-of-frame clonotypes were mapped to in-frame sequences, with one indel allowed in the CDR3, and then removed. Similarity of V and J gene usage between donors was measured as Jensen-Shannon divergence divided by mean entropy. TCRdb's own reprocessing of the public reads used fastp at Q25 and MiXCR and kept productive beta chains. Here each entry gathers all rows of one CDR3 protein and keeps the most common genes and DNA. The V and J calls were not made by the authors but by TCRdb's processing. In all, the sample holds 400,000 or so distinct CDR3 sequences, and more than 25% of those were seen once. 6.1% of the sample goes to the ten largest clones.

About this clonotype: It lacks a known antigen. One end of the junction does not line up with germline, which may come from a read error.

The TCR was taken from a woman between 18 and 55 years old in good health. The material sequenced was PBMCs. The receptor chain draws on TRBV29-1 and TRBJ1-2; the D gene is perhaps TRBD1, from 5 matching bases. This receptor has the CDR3 CIVDPRGGEGYTF. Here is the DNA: TGCATCGTTGACCCGAGGGGAGGAGAGGGCTACACCTTC. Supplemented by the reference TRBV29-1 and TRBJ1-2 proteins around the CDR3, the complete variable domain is SAVISQKPSRDICQRGTSLTIQCQVDSQVTMMFWYRQQPGQSLTLIATANQGSEATYESGFVIDKFPISRPNLTFSTLTVSNMSPEDSSIYLCIVDPRGGEGYTFGSGTRLTVV.